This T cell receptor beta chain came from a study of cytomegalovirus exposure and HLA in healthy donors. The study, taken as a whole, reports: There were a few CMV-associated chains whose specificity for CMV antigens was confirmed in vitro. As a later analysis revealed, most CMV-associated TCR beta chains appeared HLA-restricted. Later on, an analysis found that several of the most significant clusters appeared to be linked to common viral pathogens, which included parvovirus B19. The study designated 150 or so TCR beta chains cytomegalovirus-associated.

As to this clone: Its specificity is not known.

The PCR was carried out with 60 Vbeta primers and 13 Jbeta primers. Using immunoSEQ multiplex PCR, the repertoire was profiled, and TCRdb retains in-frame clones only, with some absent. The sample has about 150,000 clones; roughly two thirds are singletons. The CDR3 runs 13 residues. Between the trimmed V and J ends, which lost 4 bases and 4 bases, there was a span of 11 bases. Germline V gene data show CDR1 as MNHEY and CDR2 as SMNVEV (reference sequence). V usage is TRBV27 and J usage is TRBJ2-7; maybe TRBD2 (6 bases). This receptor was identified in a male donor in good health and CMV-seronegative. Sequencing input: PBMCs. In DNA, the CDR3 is TGTGCCAGCAGTTGGGGGGTGGGGTACGAGCAGTACTTC. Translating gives CASSWGVGYEQYF.